One and the same sample provided the 16 T cell receptor beta chains below, sequenced in a study of shared clonotypes between healthy human individuals. The method was immunoSEQ multiplex PCR; TCRdb's version includes in-frame clones alone and lacks a portion of them. The table lists over a million clones, roughly 75% of them singletons, with about 1.5% in the top ten. Sequenced material: memory CD4+ T cells sorted from blood. Noted subset: CD45RA-negative fraction. The source is a man aged 18-30 years in good health.

About this clone itself: At one of its ends the junction is not consistent with the germline gene, which may arise from a read error. J is TRBJ2-5 and V is TRBV7-7, with D tentatively TRBD2 (5 bases). Germline CDR1 and CDR2: SSHAT and FNYEAQ (reference sequence). This CDR3 is built from 13 residues. CDR3 sequence (DNA): TGTGCTAGCAGCCGAGGAGGCAAGGAGACCCAGTACTTC. Protein sequence: CASSRGGKETQYF.

V usage is TRBV29-1 and J usage is TRBJ1-2; D gene uncertain. Trimming removed 6 bases at V and 4 bases at J, with 18 bases between. The CDR3 sequence is 14 residues long. Germline lookup yields CDR1 SQVTM and CDR2 ANQGSEA. The CDR3 loop reads CSVSQTRVSYGYTF. The CDR3 nucleotides read TGCAGCGTCTCCCAGACTCGTGTGAGCTATGGCTACACCTTC.

CDR3 nucleotides: TGCGCCAGCAGCCAAGATTTGTCCAGGGCCTGGGGCTACACCTTC. It encodes CASSQDLSRAWGYTF. V and J are TRBV4-3 and TRBJ1-2, with TRBD1 as a possible D gene (5 bases). The CDR3 runs 15 residues. Germline CDR1 reads LGHNA; CDR2 reads YSLEER. V was shortened by 0 bases and J by 8 bases, with 16 bases between the two germline ends.

The chain recombines TRBV27 with TRBJ2-2; TRBD1 agrees at 7 bases. The CDR3 is 15 amino acids. Trimming cost V 5 bases and J 1 base; bases outside gene matches: 4. From germline, CDR1 is MNHEY and CDR2 SMNVEV (reference sequence). The CDR3 spells CASSRDSQNTGELFF. DNA of the CDR3: TGTGCCAGCAGTAGGGACAGCCAGAACACCGGGGAGCTGTTTTTT.

This clone has only one observation. The J gene is TRBJ2-2, the V gene TRBV2; 11 bases fit TRBD1. CDR1 and CDR2 from the germline V gene are SNHLY and FYNNEI. The ends lost 6 bases at V and 3 bases at J; junction bases unmatched: 3. This CDR3 comprises 15 residues. The CDR3 here is CASRGQGVYTGELFF. The CDR3 bases are TGTGCCAGCAGGGGACAGGGGGTGTACACCGGGGAGCTGTTTTTT.

This chain connects TRBV7-2 to TRBJ2-5; 12 nucleotides match TRBD1. The CDR3 loop spans 16 amino acids. V shed 2 bases, J shed 5 bases, and the junction held 6 bases outside the gene matches. Per germline, CDR1 SGHTA and CDR2 FQGNSA. In DNA form, the CDR3 reads TGTGCCAGCAGCTTATTGGGACAGGGGGCCTGGGAGACCCAGTACTTC. This sequence encodes CASSLLGQGAWETQYF.

This clone occurred many times. J is TRBJ2-7 and V is TRBV11-2; D perhaps matches TRBD1 (6 bases). This CDR3 is built from 14 residues. Germline assignment: CDR1 SGHAT and CDR2 FQNNGV. The ends were cut back, 5 bases at V and 3 bases at J, with 14 bases in the middle. This CDR3 reads CASSQNEQGYEQYF. The CDR3 DNA follows: TGTGCCAGCAGCCAAAATGAACAGGGCTACGAGCAGTACTTC.

This rearrangement joins TRBV5-1 to TRBJ2-2; D might be TRBD1 (6 bases). This CDR3 is 15 amino acids long. The germline V gene has CDR1 SGHRS and CDR2 YFSETQ. V was pared by 4 bases and J by 5 bases, with 15 bases between. CDR3 in amino acids: CASSPEGGRTGELFF. CDR3 nucleotide sequence: TGCGCCAGCAGCCCGGAAGGGGGAAGGACCGGGGAGCTGTTTTTT. Looking up the rest from reference TRBV5-1 and TRBJ2-2 gives the full variable domain: KAGVTQTPRYLIKTRGQQVTLSCSPISGHRSVSWYQQTPGQGLQFLFEYFSETQRNKGNFPGRFSGRQFSNSRSEMNVSTLELGDSALYLCASSPEGGRTGELFFGEGSRLTVL.

V is TRBV19 and J is TRBJ2-5; TRBD1 agrees at 7 bases. The CDR3 has 16 residues. J lost 1 base, V lost 5 bases, and 10 bases had no gene match. Germline CDR1 and CDR2: LNHDA and SQIVND (reference sequence). CDR3 sequence reads: CASSVGQEPSQETQYF. The DNA of the CDR3 is TGTGCCAGTAGTGTAGGACAGGAGCCCTCCCAAGAGACCCAGTACTTC.

The chain uses TRBV1 and TRBJ1-5; the table's D call, TRBD1, has no DNA check behind it. TRBV1 is a listed pseudogene. The CDR3 has 13 residues. CDR3 sequence reads: CTSSQFQGEPQHF. The CDR3 DNA reads TGCACCAGCAGCCAATTCCAGGGGGAGCCCCAGCATTTT.

The CDR3 DNA reads as TGCGCCAGCAGCTCGGGGTTCGAGACCCAGTACTTC. Its protein product is CASSSGFETQYF. The genes are TRBV5-1 and TRBJ2-5, with a weak D call TRBD2 (5 bases). The CDR3 length is 12 residues. Trimming cost V 3 bases and J 5 bases, with 8 bases left between them. Germline values: CDR1 SGHRS, CDR2 YFSETQ.

The chain recombines TRBV27 with TRBJ2-6; 10 bases map to TRBD1. V was clipped by 5 bases and J by 4 bases; unmatched bases: 14. Germline V lookup: CDR1 MNHEY, CDR2 SMNVEV (reference sequence). The CDR3 has 19 residues. This CDR3 is CASSLLGTGALRGANVLTF. The CDR3 nucleotides read TGTGCCAGCAGTCTCCTCGGGACAGGGGCGCTCCGGGGGGCCAACGTCCTGACTTTC.

The chain combines TRBV6-4 with TRBJ1-1; D might be TRBD1 (6 bases). CDR1 is MRHNA, CDR2 SNTAGT, per germline. Trimming removed 2 bases from V and 1 base from J, with 14 bases in between. The CDR3 contains 16 residues. CDR3 loop: CASSDLDRSGNTEAFF. DNA for the CDR3: TGTGCCAGCAGTGACCTAGACAGGTCCGGGAACACTGAAGCTTTCTTT.

V gene TRBV5-5 combines with J gene TRBJ2-7, with no clear D. There are 14 residues in the CDR3. V was trimmed by 1 base and J by 3 bases, leaving 11 bases between them. CDR1 SGHKS and CDR2 YYEKEE come from the germline V gene (reference sequence). CDR3 in DNA: TGTGCCAGCAGCTTGTGGAACGTACTCTACGAGCAGTACTTC. Translating it yields CASSLWNVLYEQYF.

The chain has TRBV4-1 and TRBJ2-1; D might be TRBD1 or TRBD2, each matching 7 bases. The V gene lost 0 bases and the J gene lost 2 bases, with 17 bases spanning the gap. This CDR3 spans 18 amino acids. Germline V gene lookup returns CDR1 MGHRA and CDR2 YSYEKL. The CDR3 loop reads CASSQDRGLAAPYNEQFF. The CDR3 nucleotides are TGCGCCAGCAGCCAAGATAGGGGGCTAGCGGCCCCCTACAATGAGCAGTTCTTC.

This chain links TRBV15 with TRBJ2-7, with 14 positions matching TRBD2. The V segment lost 0 bases and the J segment 3 bases; nucleotides outside the gene matches: 10. The germline CDR1 and CDR2 sequences are LNHNV and YYDKDF (reference sequence). This CDR3 region has 19 residues. Written as DNA, the CDR3 is TGTGCCACCAGCAGAGAGACTAGCGGGAGGGAAGGCTGGGTCTACGAGCAGTACTTC. This encodes CATSRETSGREGWVYEQYF.